One and the same sample provided the 15 T cell receptor beta chains below, sequenced in a study of T cell changes during pregnancy in multiple sclerosis (dated by TCRdb to the late 2010s). The library was prepared using the immunoSEQ multiplex PCR assay. Sourced from immuneACCESS, this table was stored by TCRdb with only in-frame sequences that have V and J called. A share of the clones is absent; for the studies checked, an unresolved V gene accounts for under half, and the remainder has no known explanation. The sample contains 20,000 to 25,000 clones, approximately 90% of them found a single time. Of the sample, 0.5% to 0.7% falls within the top ten clones. The sequencing here drew on CD4+ T cells from peripheral blood mononuclear cells, taken after pregnancy. All receptors come from a female donor in good health, enrolled as a control in a pregnancy study.

The chain employs TRBV30 and TRBJ1-6, with no clear D. There are 13 residues in the CDR3. CDR1 and CDR2 (germline): GTSNPN, SVGIG (reference sequence). V was trimmed by 2 bases and J by 9 bases, leaving 11 bases between them. The CDR3: CAWSRGGFSPLHF. The CDR3 DNA is TGTGCCTGGAGTCGAGGTGGGTTTTCACCCCTCCACTTT.

This sequence joins TRBV6-1 and TRBJ1-1, with a weak D call TRBD1 (5 bases). Germline CDR1 reads MNHNS; CDR2 reads SASEGT. V lost 1 base to trimming and J lost 0 bases, with 15 bases between them. CDR3 length: 17 amino acids. The CDR3 nucleotides are TGTGCCAGCAGTGAAGTCCTGGGGGGGGACCTGAACACTGAAGCTTTCTTT. Translating it yields CASSEVLGGDLNTEAFF.

J is TRBJ2-7 and V is TRBV2, with TRBD2 matching 7 bases. Germline-derived CDR1 and CDR2 are SNHLY and FYNNEI. V was pared by 3 bases and J by 12 bases, with 14 bases of the junction left unmatched. There are 14 residues in the CDR3. The CDR3 loop is CASSEREKGRFTYF. Written as DNA, the CDR3 is TGTGCCAGCAGTGAGCGGGAGAAGGGTCGGTTCACGTACTTC.

The chain employs TRBV11-1 and TRBJ2-2, with a tentative D call TRBD1 (6 bases). CDR1 is SGHAT, CDR2 FQDESV, per germline (reference sequence). V lost 6 bases and J 4 bases, leaving 12 bases between the germline ends. CDR3 length: 14 residues. CDR3 in amino acids: CASSGDTITGELFF. In DNA form, the CDR3 reads TGTGCCAGCAGTGGGGACACCATCACCGGGGAGCTGTTTTTT.

The chain links TRBV6-5 to TRBJ1-1; no definite D call. V dropped 6 bases and J dropped 3 bases, with 14 bases sitting between them. Germline V lookup: CDR1 MNHEY, CDR2 SVGAGI. The CDR3 loop spans 14 amino acids. CDR3 region: CASRTASFDTEAFF. CDR3 coding DNA: TGTGCCAGCAGAACCGCCAGTTTTGACACTGAAGCTTTCTTT.

V and J are TRBV28 and TRBJ2-5; 9 nucleotides line up with TRBD1. This CDR3 comprises 16 residues. Looked up from germline, CDR1 is MDHEN and CDR2 is SYDVKM. After removal of 6 bases from V and 1 base from J, the junction contained 9 bases not matched to a gene. In DNA, the CDR3 is TGTGCCAGCAGGGATTCCGGGACAGGGCCCCAAGAGACCCAGTACTTC. This sequence encodes CASRDSGTGPQETQYF.

This chain joins TRBV15 and TRBJ2-3; D not resolved. Trimming pared 0 bases from V and 3 bases from J, leaving 4 bases between. CDR3 length: 13 amino acids. CDR1 is LNHNV, CDR2 YYDKDF, per germline (reference sequence). CDR3 residues: CATSREETDTQYF. The DNA for the CDR3 is TGTGCCACCAGCAGAGAAGAGACAGATACGCAGTATTTT.

The rearrangement uses TRBV6-1 and TRBJ2-1; TRBD1 matches 7 bases. The trim removed 1 base at V and 5 bases at J, leaving 5 bases unmatched. Germline V lookup: CDR1 MNHNS, CDR2 SASEGT. The length of the CDR3 is 15 residues. The CDR3 loop reads CASSEGRQGNNEQFF. Written as DNA, the CDR3 is TGTGCCAGCAGTGAAGGGAGACAGGGCAACAATGAGCAGTTCTTC.

The V gene is TRBV7-9, the J gene TRBJ1-2; unclear D gene. Germline assignment: CDR1 SEHNR and CDR2 FQNEAQ (reference sequence). V lost 1 base and J lost 4, with 10 bases in between. CDR3 length equals 14 residues. CDR3 in DNA: TGTGCCAGCAGCTTAGAGCAGGCTCCCTATGGCTACACCTTC. This codes for CASSLEQAPYGYTF.

The chain recombines TRBV18 with TRBJ1-3; TRBD1 matches 9 bases. Trimming at V came to 6 bases and at J to 3 bases, leaving 9 bases not matched to a gene. CDR1 is KGHSH and CDR2 is LQKENI in the germline V gene. The CDR3 runs 16 residues. CDR3 region: CASSTTGQGVGNTIYF. The CDR3 region has the DNA TGTGCCAGCTCTACCACGGGACAGGGAGTTGGAAACACCATATATTTT.

This chain joins TRBV6-5 and TRBJ2-1; 8 bases fit TRBD2. The J segment lost 2 bases and the V segment lost 6 bases, leaving 6 bases of the junction unmatched. The CDR3 has 15 residues. Germline V gives CDR1 MNHEY, CDR2 SVGAGI. The CDR3 reads CASSPTGGPYNEQFF. The CDR3 DNA reads TGTGCCAGCAGCCCCACGGGGGGGCCCTACAATGAGCAGTTCTTC.

This chain joins TRBV4-1 and TRBJ2-7, with D possibly TRBD1 on 6 matching bases. CDR3 size: 15 residues. V lost 3 bases and J 4 bases, leaving 16 bases between the germline ends. CDR1 and CDR2 (germline): MGHRA, YSYEKL. CDR3 bases: TGCGCCAGCAGCCAGGTGGTCCGGGACAAGTACGAGCAGTACTTC. Its translation: CASSQVVRDKYEQYF.

This clone was seen only once. This same CDR3 is encoded by further DNA sequences in the sample. V and J are TRBV4-1 and TRBJ2-2, with TRBD1 as a possible D gene (6 bases). V lost 1 base and J lost 0, with 6 bases in between. Looked up from germline, CDR1 is MGHRA and CDR2 is YSYEKL. This CDR3 has 15 amino acids. CDR3 loop: CASSQGQANTGELFF. The CDR3 coding sequence is TGCGCCAGCAGCCAAGGACAGGCGAACACCGGGGAGCTGTTTTTT.

The chain combines TRBV4-2 with TRBJ2-1; 11 bases fit TRBD2. J lost 4 bases, V lost 2 bases, and 4 bases had no gene match. The length of the CDR3 is 16 residues. From germline, CDR1 is LGHNA and CDR2 YNFKEQ. The CDR3 nucleotides read TGTGCCAGCAGCCAATTAGTAGCGGGAGGGTACAATGAGCAGTTCTTC. The encoded protein is CASSQLVAGGYNEQFF.

This rearrangement joins TRBV5-1 to TRBJ2-7, with D possibly matching TRBD1 (6 bases). Trimming removed 4 bases from V and 3 bases from J, with 17 bases in between. This CDR3 comprises 15 residues. Germline V lookup: CDR1 SGHRS, CDR2 YFSETQ. Here the CDR3 reads CASSPGQLGLYEQYF. In nucleotides, the CDR3 is TGCGCCAGCAGCCCCGGACAGCTCGGACTCTACGAGCAGTACTTC.